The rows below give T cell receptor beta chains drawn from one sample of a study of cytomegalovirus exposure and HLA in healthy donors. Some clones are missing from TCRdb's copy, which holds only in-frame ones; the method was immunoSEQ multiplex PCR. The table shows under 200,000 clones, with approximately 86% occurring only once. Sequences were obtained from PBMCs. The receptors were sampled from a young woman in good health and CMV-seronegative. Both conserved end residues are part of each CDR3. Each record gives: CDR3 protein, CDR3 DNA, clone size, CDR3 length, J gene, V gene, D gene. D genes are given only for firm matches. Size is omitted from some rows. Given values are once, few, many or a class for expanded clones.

CDR3: CSVGSGFYNEQFF
DNA: TGCAGCGTTGGGTCAGGGTTCTACAATGAGCAGTTCTTC
size: NA
length: 13
J: TRBJ2-1
V: TRBV29-1
D: NA

CDR3: CASSLQASTDTQYF
DNA: TGTGCCAGCAGCTTACAGGCTAGCACAGATACGCAGTATTTT
size: NA
length: 14
J: TRBJ2-3
V: TRBV7-3
D: NA

CDR3: CASSHRGQSSQYF
DNA: TGTGCCAGCAGCCACAGGGGGCAGAGTTCGCAGTATTTT
size: NA
length: 13
J: TRBJ2-3
V: TRBV6-1
D: TRBD1

CDR3: CASTPVGVGGYTF
DNA: TGTGCCAGCACCCCTGTAGGGGTAGGTGGCTACACCTTC
size: NA
length: 13
J: TRBJ1-2
V: TRBV28
D: NA

CDR3: CASSLIQATGPVGEQYF
DNA: TGCGCCAGCAGCTTGATACAGGCTACAGGACCTGTCGGCGAGCAGTACTTC
size: NA
length: 17
J: TRBJ2-7
V: TRBV4-1
D: NA

CDR3: CASSYGGGLYGYTF
DNA: TGTGCCAGCAGTTACGGTGGCGGCCTCTATGGCTACACCTTC
size: NA
length: 14
J: TRBJ1-2
V: TRBV6-5
D: NA

CDR3: CASGEGQLLTDTQYF
DNA: TGTGCCAGCGGAGAGGGACAGCTCCTCACAGATACGCAGTATTTT
size: NA
length: 15
J: TRBJ2-3
V: TRBV2
D: TRBD1

CDR3: CASSRRSQYF
DNA: TGTGCCAGCAGCCGGAGGAGCCAGTACTTC
size: NA
length: 10
J: TRBJ2-5
V: TRBV7-2
D: NA

CDR3: CASIEDRGELSQPQHF
DNA: TGTGCCAGCATCGAAGACAGGGGAGAATTAAGTCAGCCCCAGCATTTT
size: NA
length: 16
J: TRBJ1-5
V: TRBV6-6
D: TRBD1

CDR3: CAWDRVGNGYTF
DNA: TGTGCCTGGGACAGGGTTGGGAATGGCTACACCTTC
size: NA
length: 12
J: TRBJ1-2
V: TRBV30
D: TRBD1

CDR3: CAISPPTLRVLKNGYTF
DNA: TGTGCCATCAGTCCACCTACCCTTCGAGTACTTAAGAATGGCTACACCTTC
size: NA
length: 17
J: TRBJ1-2
V: TRBV10-3
D: NA

CDR3: CASSLDYGRGNIQYF
DNA: TGTGCCAGCAGCCTAGATTACGGAAGGGGGAACATTCAGTACTTC
size: NA
length: 15
J: TRBJ2-4
V: TRBV7-8
D: NA

CDR3: CASSYSVSGRNQPQHF
DNA: TGTGCCAGCAGTTACTCGGTATCGGGGAGAAATCAGCCCCAGCATTTT
size: NA
length: 16
J: TRBJ1-5
V: TRBV6-6
D: NA

CDR3: CASSLGGGTANTGELFF
DNA: TGTGCCAGCAGCTTAGGAGGCGGAACCGCGAACACCGGGGAGCTGTTTTTT
size: NA
length: 17
J: TRBJ2-2
V: TRBV7-8
D: NA

CDR3: CASSIGQRGAIYF
DNA: TGCGCCAGCAGTATAGGACAGAGGGGAGCCATATATTTT
size: NA
length: 13
J: TRBJ1-3
V: TRBV4-1
D: NA

CDR3: CASRYRDRGDRYTF
DNA: TGTGCCAGCAGATACCGGGACAGGGGTGACCGCTACACCTTC
size: NA
length: 14
J: TRBJ1-2
V: TRBV7-2
D: TRBD1

CDR3: CASSLEHPTEAFF
DNA: TGTGCCAGCAGCTTAGAACACCCGACTGAAGCTTTCTTT
size: NA
length: 13
J: TRBJ1-1
V: TRBV7-9
D: NA

CDR3: CASSPGDSHRGEQYF
DNA: TGCGCCAGCAGCCCTGGGGACAGCCATCGGGGCGAGCAGTACTTC
size: NA
length: 15
J: TRBJ2-7
V: TRBV5-1
D: TRBD1

CDR3: CASGERGDLDTQYF
DNA: TGCGCCAGCGGAGAGCGGGGGGACTTAGATACGCAGTATTTT
size: NA
length: 14
J: TRBJ2-3
V: TRBV5-1
D: TRBD2

CDR3: CASSLRTSGKNDNEQFF
DNA: TGCGCCAGCAGCTTAAGGACTAGCGGGAAAAATGACAATGAGCAGTTCTTC
size: NA
length: 17
J: TRBJ2-1
V: TRBV5-1
D: TRBD2

CDR3: CASSLSGPNYGYTF
DNA: TGTGCCAGCAGCTTGTCAGGGCCTAACTATGGCTACACCTTC
size: NA
length: 14
J: TRBJ1-2
V: TRBV11-2
D: NA

CDR3: CASSLGGGPSTDTQYF
DNA: TGCGCCAGCAGCTTGGGAGGGGGCCCTAGCACAGATACGCAGTATTTT
size: NA
length: 16
J: TRBJ2-3
V: TRBV5-1
D: TRBD1

CDR3: CASSIGGRGNTIYF
DNA: TGTGCCAGTAGTATCGGGGGAAGAGGAAACACCATATATTTT
size: NA
length: 14
J: TRBJ1-3
V: TRBV19
D: NA

CDR3: CASSLEEQPQHF
DNA: TGTGCCAGCAGCTTAGAGGAGCAGCCCCAGCATTTT
size: few
length: 12
J: TRBJ1-5
V: TRBV7-9
D: NA

CDR3: CAWSGRGQGYNSPLHF
DNA: TGTGCCTGGAGTGGTCGGGGACAGGGTTATAATTCACCCCTCCACTTT
size: NA
length: 16
J: TRBJ1-6
V: TRBV30
D: TRBD1

CDR3: CASSIPERGNEKLFF
DNA: TGTGCCAGTAGTATACCTGAAAGGGGCAATGAAAAACTGTTTTTT
size: NA
length: 15
J: TRBJ1-4
V: TRBV19
D: NA

CDR3: CASSVAVSSYNEQFF
DNA: TGTGCCAGCAGCGTAGCGGTTAGCTCCTACAATGAGCAGTTCTTC
size: NA
length: 15
J: TRBJ2-1
V: TRBV9
D: NA

CDR3: CASSLQGAPTDTQYF
DNA: TGTGCCAGCAGTTTGCAGGGGGCGCCCACAGATACGCAGTATTTT
size: NA
length: 15
J: TRBJ2-3
V: TRBV28
D: TRBD1

CDR3: CATSGYSNQPQHF
DNA: TGTGCCACTTCAGGGTATTCCAATCAGCCCCAGCATTTT
size: NA
length: 13
J: TRBJ1-5
V: TRBV7-8
D: NA

CDR3: CASRKNRTGRVNTQYF
DNA: TGTGCCAGCCGAAAAAATCGGACAGGGCGGGTGAATACGCAGTATTTT
size: NA
length: 16
J: TRBJ2-3
V: TRBV7-8
D: TRBD1

CDR3: CASSAVTGGEKLFF
DNA: TGTGCCAGCAGTGCTGTGACAGGGGGTGAAAAACTGTTTTTT
size: NA
length: 14
J: TRBJ1-4
V: TRBV2
D: TRBD1

CDR3: CASRAQGRNNEQFF
DNA: TGTGCCAGCAGGGCACAGGGTAGGAACAATGAGCAGTTCTTC
size: NA
length: 14
J: TRBJ2-1
V: TRBV6-5
D: NA